A selection of T cell receptor beta chains follows, all from one sample in a study of T cell responses to AZD1222 COVID-19 vaccine. The protocol was immunoSEQ multiplex PCR, while the TCRdb copy is restricted to in-frame clones and leaves out a portion. This repertoire shows about 140,000 clones, 92% found once; its top ten account for 2% to 2.5%. This sample comprised peripheral blood, obtained on day 0 of AZD1222 vaccination. Every receptor here comes from an adult in good health. Each CDR3 is given with its conserved first and last residue. Each record gives: CDR3 length, clone size, D gene, V gene, J gene, CDR3 DNA, CDR3 protein. D genes are given only for firm matches. Some rows have no size entry. The others give once, few or many, or a class for an expanded clone.

cdr3_length: 17
clone_size: -
d_call: TRBD1
v_call: TRBV20-1
j_call: TRBJ2-7
cdr3_nt: TGCAGTGCTAGTGGGGTCGGGACAGGGTGGCTTTCCTACGAGCAGTACTTC
cdr3_aa: CSASGVGTGWLSYEQYF

cdr3_length: 12
clone_size: once
d_call: -
v_call: TRBV29-1
j_call: TRBJ2-5
cdr3_nt: TGCAGCGTTGACACGGCTCAAGAGACCCAGTACTTC
cdr3_aa: CSVDTAQETQYF

cdr3_length: 18
clone_size: -
d_call: TRBD2
v_call: TRBV5-4
j_call: TRBJ2-3
cdr3_nt: TGTGCCAGCAGCCCTCGGACTAGCGGGGAAACTAGCACAGATACGCAGTATTTT
cdr3_aa: CASSPRTSGETSTDTQYF

cdr3_length: 14
clone_size: -
d_call: -
v_call: TRBV10-3
j_call: TRBJ2-3
cdr3_nt: TGTGCCATCAGTGCCGTCGACAGCACAGATACGCAGTATTTT
cdr3_aa: CAISAVDSTDTQYF

cdr3_length: 14
clone_size: -
d_call: -
v_call: TRBV4-1
j_call: TRBJ1-5
cdr3_nt: TGCGCCAGCAGCCACCCAGGGAGGAATCAGCCCCAGCATTTT
cdr3_aa: CASSHPGRNQPQHF

cdr3_length: 18
clone_size: -
d_call: TRBD2
v_call: TRBV10-2
j_call: TRBJ2-7
cdr3_nt: TGCGCCAGCAGTGAGTCCGGACTAGCGGGAGGGCCTAAATACGAGCAGTACTTC
cdr3_aa: CASSESGLAGGPKYEQYF

cdr3_length: 14
clone_size: -
d_call: TRBD1
v_call: TRBV10-3
j_call: TRBJ2-5
cdr3_nt: TGTGCCATTAGGACAGGGCCCGCGGGGGAGACCCAGTACTTC
cdr3_aa: CAIRTGPAGETQYF

cdr3_length: 13
clone_size: -
d_call: -
v_call: TRBV29-1
j_call: TRBJ1-1
cdr3_nt: TGCAGCGTTGAGGTTAGCATGAACACTGAAGCTTTCTTT
cdr3_aa: CSVEVSMNTEAFF

cdr3_length: 14
clone_size: few
d_call: -
v_call: TRBV3-1/TRBV3-2
j_call: TRBJ1-6
cdr3_nt: TGTGCCAGCAGCCAAGATCTAGGGAGTTCACCCCTCCACTTT
cdr3_aa: CASSQDLGSSPLHF

cdr3_length: 13
clone_size: -
d_call: -
v_call: TRBV19
j_call: TRBJ2-7
cdr3_nt: TGTGCCAGTAAGGAGGGGACAACCTACGAGCAGTACTTC
cdr3_aa: CASKEGTTYEQYF

cdr3_length: 16
clone_size: -
d_call: TRBD2
v_call: TRBV5-5
j_call: TRBJ2-1
cdr3_nt: TGTGCCAGCAGCCCAATTAGCGGGAGTAGCTACAATGAGCAGTTCTTC
cdr3_aa: CASSPISGSSYNEQFF

cdr3_length: 14
clone_size: -
d_call: TRBD1
v_call: TRBV29-1
j_call: TRBJ1-2
cdr3_nt: TGCAGCGTTGGCGACAGGGGAGGGAACTATGGCTACACCTTC
cdr3_aa: CSVGDRGGNYGYTF

cdr3_length: 23
clone_size: -
d_call: TRBD2
v_call: TRBV2
j_call: TRBJ2-3
cdr3_nt: TGTGCCAGCAGTGATCTGAGGACAGGGGCCTGGACTAGCGGGGGCCGGCTGGCAGATACGCAGTATTTT
cdr3_aa: CASSDLRTGAWTSGGRLADTQYF

cdr3_length: 12
clone_size: few
d_call: -
v_call: TRBV10-3
j_call: TRBJ1-2
cdr3_nt: TGTGCCATCAGTGAGTCAGGCTATGGCTACACCTTC
cdr3_aa: CAISESGYGYTF

cdr3_length: 13
clone_size: once
d_call: -
v_call: TRBV4-3
j_call: TRBJ1-2
cdr3_nt: TGCGCCAGCAGCCAAGAAGCCGGCTATGGCTACACCTTC
cdr3_aa: CASSQEAGYGYTF